These 16 T cell receptor beta chains came from one sample sequenced in a study of cytomegalovirus exposure and HLA in healthy donors. A multiplex PCR was run with 60 Vbeta primers and 13 Jbeta primers. Profiling relied on immunoSEQ multiplex PCR, and the TCRdb table lists in-frame clones only, not all of them. The sample lists 150,000 to 200,000 clones, roughly four fifths occurring once. Sequenced material: PBMCs. The receptor set was obtained from a young woman in good health and CMV-seronegative.

CDR3 residues: CASSFPRVSGNTIYF. The CDR3 DNA sequence: TGTGCCAGCTCATTCCCGCGGGTCTCTGGAAACACCATATATTTT. The rearrangement joins TRBV5-8 to TRBJ1-3; D is unresolved. Between the trimmed V and J ends, which lost 7 bases and 0 bases, there was a span of 14 bases. The V gene's germline CDR1 is SGHTS and CDR2 YDEGEE. The CDR3 runs to 15 residues.

The chain couples TRBV15 to TRBJ2-1, with a possible D match to TRBD1 (6 bases). The CDR3 loop spans 17 amino acids. V lost 5 bases, J lost 2 bases, and 19 bases lay in between. Germline V gene data show CDR1 as LNHNV and CDR2 as YYDKDF (reference sequence). The CDR3 DNA sequence: TGTGCCACCAGCCCCCGTTCAAAGGGGGTGCCCTACAATGAGCAGTTCTTC. The encoded protein is CATSPRSKGVPYNEQFF. Complete variable domain (other parts from reference TRBV15 and TRBJ2-1): DAMVIQNPRYQVTQFGKPVTLSCSQTLNHNVMYWYQQKSSQAPKLLFHYYDKDFNNEADTPDNFQSRRPNTSFCFLDIRSPGLGDTAMYLCATSPRSKGVPYNEQFFGPGTRLTVL.

This chain joins TRBV14 and TRBJ2-1; the match to TRBD1 covers 7 bases. The CDR3 is made up of 16 amino acids. Unmatched junction bases numbered 11, after V lost 3 bases and J lost 6 bases. Germline lookup yields CDR1 SGHDN and CDR2 FVKESK. The DNA for the CDR3 is TGTGCCAGCAGCCACCCCCAGGGGGTGTTTTCCAATGAGCAGTTCTTC. Protein: CASSHPQGVFSNEQFF.

The chain has TRBV7-6 and TRBJ1-1; 8 bases match TRBD1. J lost 1 base, V lost 5 bases, and 3 bases had no gene match. The CDR3 covers 14 residues. Germline values: CDR1 SGHVS, CDR2 FNYEAQ. CDR3 DNA sequence: TGTGCCAGCAGCAAGGACAGGGAGAACACTGAAGCTTTCTTT. This codes for CASSKDRENTEAFF.

V is TRBV14 and J is TRBJ1-2, with 7 bases matching TRBD1. This CDR3 region has 15 residues. V gave up 1 base and J gave up 8 bases; unmatched junction bases: 10. The germline V gene has CDR1 SGHDN and CDR2 FVKESK. CDR3: CASSQASRGGEGYTF. DNA of the CDR3: TGTGCCAGCAGCCAAGCGAGCCGAGGGGGCGAGGGCTACACCTTC.

The chain carries TRBV28 and TRBJ1-2; 11 bases agree with TRBD1. The CDR3 consists of 14 residues. Per the germline V gene, CDR1 is MDHEN and CDR2 is SYDVKM. Losses at the gene ends were 5 bases for V and 1 base for J; bases not matched to a gene: 0. CDR3 sequence (DNA): TGTGCCAGCAGTGGGACAGGGGGTAACTATGGCTACACCTTC. The encoded protein is CASSGTGGNYGYTF.

The V call is TRBV10-2, the J call TRBJ2-2, with a tentative D call TRBD2 (6 bases). From germline, CDR1 is WSHSY and CDR2 SAAADI. V shed 4 bases and J shed 7 bases, with 13 bases lying between them. The CDR3 has 14 amino acids. CDR3 protein: CASSVADYNGELFF. The CDR3 DNA reads as TGCGCCAGCAGTGTAGCGGACTATAACGGGGAGCTGTTTTTT.

This clone was observed once. The genes are TRBV9 and TRBJ2-3; TRBD2 might be the D (6 bases). Trimming cost V 4 bases and J 0 bases, with 18 bases left between them. The CDR3 has 17 amino acids. Germline V lookup: CDR1 SGDLS, CDR2 YYNGEE. In DNA, the CDR3 is TGTGCCAGCAGCCCTCTTGGGGGGACGGGCAGCACAGATACGCAGTATTTT. Its translation: CASSPLGGTGSTDTQYF.

The chain uses TRBV7-9 and TRBJ2-7, with a tentative D call TRBD1 (6 bases). Germline V lookup: CDR1 SEHNR, CDR2 FQNEAQ (reference sequence). There are 12 residues in the CDR3. The CDR3 spells CSSSWDTYEQYV. For the CDR3, the DNA is TGTTCCAGCAGCTGGGACACCTACGAGCAGTACGTC.

This sequence joins TRBV7-9 and TRBJ1-4; D is perhaps TRBD1 (5 bases). The V end lost 5 bases, the J end lost 10 bases, and 17 bases lay between the germline ends. CDR3 length equals 14 residues. From germline, CDR1 is SEHNR and CDR2 FQNEAQ (reference sequence). The CDR3 is CASSHDSVEGKLFF. CDR3 nucleotide sequence: TGTGCCAGCAGCCACGACAGCGTCGAAGGAAAACTGTTTTTT.

CDR3 nucleotide sequence: TGTGCCAGCAGTGAGATGGGGAGCACTGAAGCTTTCTTT. Translated, it gives CASSEMGSTEAFF. This chain joins TRBV25-1 and TRBJ1-1; unclear D gene. V was pared by 3 bases and J by 4 bases, with 9 bases between. CDR3 length equals 13 residues. CDR1 is MGHDK, CDR2 SYGVNS, per germline.

The chain recombines TRBV14 with TRBJ2-7; 9 nucleotides align to TRBD1. With 2 bases clipped from V and 7 bases from J, the junction kept 18 bases outside the gene matches. Looked up from germline, CDR1 is SGHDN and CDR2 is FVKESK. The CDR3 length is 18 residues. CDR3 coding DNA: TGTGCCAGCAGCCAACTTTATCGCCCGGGACAGGGACCGTCGGAGCAGTACGTC. Its protein product is CASSQLYRPGQGPSEQYV.

The chain links TRBV5-1 to TRBJ2-6; TRBD2 is a possible D gene (5 bases). Germline V gene lookup returns CDR1 SGHRS and CDR2 YFSETQ. The ends were cut back, 3 bases at V and 0 bases at J, with 10 bases in the middle. The CDR3 length is 16 residues. CDR3: CASSSTRDSGANVLTF. CDR3 nucleotides: TGCGCCAGCAGCTCGACCCGGGACTCTGGGGCCAACGTCCTGACTTTC.

This sequence joins TRBV7-8 and TRBJ2-7, with 11 positions matching TRBD2. The germline gives CDR1 SGHVS, CDR2 FQNEAQ. This CDR3 is 16 amino acids long. V was clipped by 4 bases and J by 5 bases; unmatched bases: 10. The DNA for the CDR3 is TGTGCCAGCAGCTCCGCACTAGCGGGAGTCGATAACGAGCAGTACGTC. Translating it yields CASSSALAGVDNEQYV.

This chain links TRBV5-4 with TRBJ1-3; D ambiguous. The CDR3 is 13 amino acids. Germline-derived CDR1 and CDR2 are SGHNT and YYREEE (reference sequence). The V and J ends lost 2 bases and 4 bases respectively, with 7 bases between them. Written as DNA, the CDR3 is TGTGCCAGCAGCTTCGATGCGGGAAACACCATATATTTT. It encodes CASSFDAGNTIYF.

The gene calls are TRBV4-3 and TRBJ2-5; the D is unclear. Trimming cost V 2 bases and J 7 bases, with 17 bases left between them. The CDR3 has 15 amino acids. Per germline, CDR1 LGHNA and CDR2 YSLEER. The CDR3 reads CASSQSIERVGTQYF. DNA for the CDR3: TGCGCCAGCAGCCAATCCATAGAACGGGTGGGGACCCAGTACTTC.